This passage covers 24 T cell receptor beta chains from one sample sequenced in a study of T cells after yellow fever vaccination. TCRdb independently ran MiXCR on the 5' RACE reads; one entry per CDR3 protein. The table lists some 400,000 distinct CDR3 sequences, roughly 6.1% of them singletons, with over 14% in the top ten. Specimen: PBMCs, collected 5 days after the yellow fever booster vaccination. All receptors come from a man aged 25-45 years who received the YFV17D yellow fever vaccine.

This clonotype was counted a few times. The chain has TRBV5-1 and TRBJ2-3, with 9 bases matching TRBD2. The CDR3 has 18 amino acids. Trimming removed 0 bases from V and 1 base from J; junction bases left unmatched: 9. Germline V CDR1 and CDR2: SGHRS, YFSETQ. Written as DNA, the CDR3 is TGCGCCAGCAGCTTGGAACTTAGCGGGAGTCGGGGCACAGATACGCAGTATTTT. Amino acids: CASSLELSGSRGTDTQYF.

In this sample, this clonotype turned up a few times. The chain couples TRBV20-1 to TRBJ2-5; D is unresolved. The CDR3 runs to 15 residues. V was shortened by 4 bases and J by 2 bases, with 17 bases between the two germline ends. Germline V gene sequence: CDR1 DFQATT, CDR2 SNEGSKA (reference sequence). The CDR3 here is CSATGPWTVQETQYF. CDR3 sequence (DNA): TGCAGTGCTACGGGTCCATGGACGGTGCAAGAGACCCAGTACTTC.

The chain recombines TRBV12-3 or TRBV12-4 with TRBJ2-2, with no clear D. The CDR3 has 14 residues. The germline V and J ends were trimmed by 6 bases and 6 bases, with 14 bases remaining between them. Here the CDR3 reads CASRVAGSAGELFF. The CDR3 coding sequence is TGTGCCAGCAGAGTGGCTGGCTCCGCCGGGGAGCTGTTTTTT.

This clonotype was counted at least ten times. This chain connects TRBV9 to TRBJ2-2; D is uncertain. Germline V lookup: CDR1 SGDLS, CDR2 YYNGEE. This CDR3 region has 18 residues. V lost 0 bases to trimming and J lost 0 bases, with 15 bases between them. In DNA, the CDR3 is TGTGCCAGCAGCGTAGTGTTTAGTCTGGGCCCGAACACCGGGGAGCTGTTTTTT. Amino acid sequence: CASSVVFSLGPNTGELFF.

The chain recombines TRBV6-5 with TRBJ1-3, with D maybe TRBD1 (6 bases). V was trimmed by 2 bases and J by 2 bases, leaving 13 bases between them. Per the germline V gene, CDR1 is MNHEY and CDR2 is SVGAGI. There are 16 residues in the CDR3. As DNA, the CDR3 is TGTGCCAGCAGTTACCACAAAACAGGGACTGGAAACACCATATATTTT. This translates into CASSYHKTGTGNTIYF.

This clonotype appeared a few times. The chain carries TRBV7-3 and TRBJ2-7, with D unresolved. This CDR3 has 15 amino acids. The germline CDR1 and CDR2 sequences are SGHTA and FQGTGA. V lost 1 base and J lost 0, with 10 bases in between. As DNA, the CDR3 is TGTGCCAGCAGCTTAAGGCCGGGCCCCTCCTACGAGCAGTACTTC. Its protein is CASSLRPGPSYEQYF. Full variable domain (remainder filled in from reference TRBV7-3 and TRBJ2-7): GAGVSQTPSNKVTEKGKYVELRCDPISGHTALYWYRQSLGQGPEFLIYFQGTGAADDSGLPNDRFFAVRPEGSVSTLKIQRTERGDSAVYLCASSLRPGPSYEQYFGPGTRLTVT.

CDR3: CASSRKLAGGSSGELFF. Written as DNA, the CDR3 is TGTGCCAGCAGTCGAAAACTAGCGGGAGGGTCTTCCGGGGAGCTGTTTTTT. This chain joins TRBV5-4 and TRBJ2-2, with TRBD2 identical over 13 bases. J was trimmed by 6 bases and V by 5 bases; bases with no gene match: 10. The CDR3 runs 17 residues. Germline CDR1 SGHNT, CDR2 YYREEE (reference sequence).

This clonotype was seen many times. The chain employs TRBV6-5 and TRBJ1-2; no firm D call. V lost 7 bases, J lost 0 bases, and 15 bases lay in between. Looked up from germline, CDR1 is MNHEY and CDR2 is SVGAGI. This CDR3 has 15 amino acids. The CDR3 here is CASNTGLHSNYGYTF. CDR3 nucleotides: TGTGCCAGCAACACGGGCCTCCACTCTAACTATGGCTACACCTTC.

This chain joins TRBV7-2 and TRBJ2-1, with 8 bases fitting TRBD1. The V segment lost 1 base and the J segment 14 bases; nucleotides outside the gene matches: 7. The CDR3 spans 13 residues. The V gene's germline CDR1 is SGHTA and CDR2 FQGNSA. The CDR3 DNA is TGTGCCAGCAGCTTAGTTTGGAAGGACAGGGAGTTCTTC. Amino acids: CASSLVWKDREFF.

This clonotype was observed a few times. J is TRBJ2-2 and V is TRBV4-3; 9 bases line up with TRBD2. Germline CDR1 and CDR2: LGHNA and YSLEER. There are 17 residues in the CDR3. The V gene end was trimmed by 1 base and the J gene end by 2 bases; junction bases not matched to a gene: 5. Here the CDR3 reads CASSQASGNRNTGELFF. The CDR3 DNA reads TGCGCCAGCAGCCAAGCTAGCGGGAATCGAAACACCGGGGAGCTGTTTTTT.

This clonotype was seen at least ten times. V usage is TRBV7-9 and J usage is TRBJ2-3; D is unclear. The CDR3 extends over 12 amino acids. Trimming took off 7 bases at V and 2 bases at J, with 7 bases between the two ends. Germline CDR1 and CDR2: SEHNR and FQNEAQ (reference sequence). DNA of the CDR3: TGTGCCAGCACCGCCTACACAGATACGCAGTATTTT. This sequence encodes CASTAYTDTQYF.

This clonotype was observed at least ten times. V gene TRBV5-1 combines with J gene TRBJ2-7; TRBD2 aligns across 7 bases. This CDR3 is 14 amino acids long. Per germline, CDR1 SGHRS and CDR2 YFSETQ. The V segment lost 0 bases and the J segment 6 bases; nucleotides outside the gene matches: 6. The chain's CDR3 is CASSLDPSGGEQYF. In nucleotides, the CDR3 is TGCGCCAGCAGCTTGGACCCTTCGGGAGGCGAGCAGTACTTC.

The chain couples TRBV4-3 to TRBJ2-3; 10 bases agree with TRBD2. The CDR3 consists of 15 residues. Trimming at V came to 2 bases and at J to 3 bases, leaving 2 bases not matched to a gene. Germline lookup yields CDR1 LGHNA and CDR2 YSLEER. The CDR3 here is CASSQSSGRTDTQYF. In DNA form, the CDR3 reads TGCGCCAGCAGCCAATCTAGCGGGAGAACAGATACGCAGTATTTT.

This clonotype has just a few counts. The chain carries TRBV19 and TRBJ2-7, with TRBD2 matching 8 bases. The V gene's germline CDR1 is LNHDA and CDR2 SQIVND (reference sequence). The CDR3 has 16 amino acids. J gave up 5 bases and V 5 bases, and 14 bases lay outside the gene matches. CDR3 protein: CASSAYLGLEFHEQYF. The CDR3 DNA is TGTGCCAGTAGTGCCTACCTGGGACTAGAGTTCCACGAGCAGTACTTC.

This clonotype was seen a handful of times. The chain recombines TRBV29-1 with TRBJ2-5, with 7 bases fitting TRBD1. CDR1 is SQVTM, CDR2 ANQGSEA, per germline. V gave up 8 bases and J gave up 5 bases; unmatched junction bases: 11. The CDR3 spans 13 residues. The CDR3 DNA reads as TGCAGCCTTAAAGACAGGGCAGCGGAGACCCAGTACTTC. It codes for CSLKDRAAETQYF.

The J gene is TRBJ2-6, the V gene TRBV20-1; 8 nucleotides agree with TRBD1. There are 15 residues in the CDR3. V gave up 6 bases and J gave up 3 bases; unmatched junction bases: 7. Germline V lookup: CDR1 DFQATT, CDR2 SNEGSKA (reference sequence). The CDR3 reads CSARTGSHGANVLTF. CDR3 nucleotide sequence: TGCAGTGCACGGACAGGGTCTCATGGGGCCAACGTCCTGACTTTC.

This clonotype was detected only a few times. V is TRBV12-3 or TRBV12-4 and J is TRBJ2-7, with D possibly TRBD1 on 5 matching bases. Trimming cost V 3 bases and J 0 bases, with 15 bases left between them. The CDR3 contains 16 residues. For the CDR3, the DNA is TGTGCCAGCAGTTTTTTTGGGGCCGCGATCTCCTACGAGCAGTACTTC. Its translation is CASSFFGAAISYEQYF.

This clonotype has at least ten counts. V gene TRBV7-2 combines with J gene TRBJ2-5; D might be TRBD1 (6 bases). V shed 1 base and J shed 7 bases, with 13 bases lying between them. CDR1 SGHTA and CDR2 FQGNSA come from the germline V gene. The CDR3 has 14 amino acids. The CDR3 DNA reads TGTGCCAGCAGCTTAGAGACAGGCGACAGGACCCAGTACTTC. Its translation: CASSLETGDRTQYF.

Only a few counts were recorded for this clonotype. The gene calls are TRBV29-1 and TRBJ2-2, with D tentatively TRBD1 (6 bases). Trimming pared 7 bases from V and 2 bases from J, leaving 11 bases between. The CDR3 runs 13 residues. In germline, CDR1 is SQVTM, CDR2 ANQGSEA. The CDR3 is CSAGQTNTGELFF. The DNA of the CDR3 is TGCAGCGCAGGACAGACCAACACCGGGGAGCTGTTTTTT.

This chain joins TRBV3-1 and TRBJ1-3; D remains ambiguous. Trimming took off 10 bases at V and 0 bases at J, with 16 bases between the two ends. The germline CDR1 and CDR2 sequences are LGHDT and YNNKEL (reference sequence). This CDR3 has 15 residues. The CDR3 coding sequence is TGTGCCACCTGCTTCAGGTTATCCTCTGGAAACACCATATATTTT. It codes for CATCFRLSSGNTIYF.

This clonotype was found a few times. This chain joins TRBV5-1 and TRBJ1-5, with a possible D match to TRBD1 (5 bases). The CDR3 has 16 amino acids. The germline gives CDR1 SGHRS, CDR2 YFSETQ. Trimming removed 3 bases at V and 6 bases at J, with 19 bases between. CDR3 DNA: TGCGCCAGCAGCTCCGGTCCGGGACCCTCCGGTCAGCCCCAGCATTTT. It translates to CASSSGPGPSGQPQHF.

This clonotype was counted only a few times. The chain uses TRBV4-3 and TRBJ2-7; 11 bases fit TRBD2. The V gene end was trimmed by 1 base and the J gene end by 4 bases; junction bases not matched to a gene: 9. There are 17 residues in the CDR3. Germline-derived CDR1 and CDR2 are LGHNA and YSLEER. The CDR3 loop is CASSQVSGRGFVYEQYF. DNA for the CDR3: TGCGCCAGCAGCCAAGTTAGCGGGAGGGGGTTCGTTTACGAGCAGTACTTC.

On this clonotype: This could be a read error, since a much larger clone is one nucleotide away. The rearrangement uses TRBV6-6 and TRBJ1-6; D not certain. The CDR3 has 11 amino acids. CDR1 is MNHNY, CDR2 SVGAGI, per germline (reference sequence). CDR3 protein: CASSHNSALHF. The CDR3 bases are TGTGCCAGCAGCCATAATTCAGCCCTCCACTTT.

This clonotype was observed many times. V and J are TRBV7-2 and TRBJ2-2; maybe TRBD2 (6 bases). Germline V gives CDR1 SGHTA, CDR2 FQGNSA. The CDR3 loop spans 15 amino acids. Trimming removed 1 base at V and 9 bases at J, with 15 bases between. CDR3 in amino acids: CASSLGLASSRELFF. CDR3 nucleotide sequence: TGTGCCAGCAGCTTAGGGCTAGCGTCAAGTAGGGAGCTGTTTTTT.